A selection of T cell receptor beta chains follows, all from one sample in a study of blood T cell repertoires in COVID-19. Clones were sequenced by immunoSEQ multiplex PCR, and TCRdb holds only the in-frame ones, with some missing. The sample yields approximately 98,000 clones, about four fifths seen once. The sample was peripheral blood. These receptors all come from an elderly man with acute or convalescent COVID-19. Each CDR3 is given with its conserved first and last residue.

TRBV30 | CAWRTPGLKHYEQYF
TRBV7-2 | CASSLDGRGAGYEQYF
TRBV9 | CASSFHRTAGGSPLHF
TRBV5-6 | CASSFTGGPTYEQYF
TRBV30 | CAWATGEGNQPQHF
TRBV4-3 | CASSYHSSGANVLTF
TRBV2 | CASRDRTGVTYNEQFF
TRBV6-5 | CASSYWTGDGANVLTF
TRBV6-2/TRBV6-3 | CASSRQGAQPQHF
TRBV7-2 | CASSWGLAVSAGELFF
TRBV18 | CASSRGHLNTEAFF
TRBV5-1 | CASSPSGETQYF
TRBV4-1 | CASSHPPGTGNNEQFF
TRBV28 | CASSLPHYNEQFF
TRBV18 | CASSPDKFNQPQHF
TRBV9 | CASSGTGNVGEQFF
TRBV5-1 | CASSFPGQGAGETQYF
TRBV9 | CASSLEGASTDTQYF
TRBV7-9 | CASSYRDSGNTIYF
TRBV5-4 | CASSLGEGGWMNTEAFF
TRBV5-8 | CASKRTAGHSGANVLTF
TRBV3-1/TRBV3-2 | CASSQLAGAHNEQFF